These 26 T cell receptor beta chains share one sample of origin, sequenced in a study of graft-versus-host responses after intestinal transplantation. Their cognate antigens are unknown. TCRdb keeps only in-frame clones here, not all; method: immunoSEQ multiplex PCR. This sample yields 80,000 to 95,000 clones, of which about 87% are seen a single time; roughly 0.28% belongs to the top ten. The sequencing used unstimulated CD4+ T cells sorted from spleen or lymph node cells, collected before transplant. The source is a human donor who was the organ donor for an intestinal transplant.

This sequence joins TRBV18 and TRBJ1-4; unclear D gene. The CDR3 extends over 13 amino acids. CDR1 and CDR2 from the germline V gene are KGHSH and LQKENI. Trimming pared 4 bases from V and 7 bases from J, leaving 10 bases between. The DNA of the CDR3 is TGTGCCAGCTCACTTTCCGGCGGTGAAAAACTGTTTTTT. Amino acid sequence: CASSLSGGEKLFF.

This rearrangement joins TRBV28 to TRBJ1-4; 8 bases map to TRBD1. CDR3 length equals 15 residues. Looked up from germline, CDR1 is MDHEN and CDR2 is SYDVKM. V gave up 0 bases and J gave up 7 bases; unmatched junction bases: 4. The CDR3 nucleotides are TGTGCCAGCAGTTTATGGACAGGGGCGGTTGAAAAACTGTTTTTT. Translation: CASSLWTGAVEKLFF. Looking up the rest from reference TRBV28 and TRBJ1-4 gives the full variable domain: DVKVTQSSRYLVKRTGEKVFLECVQDMDHENMFWYRQDPGLGLRLIYFSYDVKMKEKGDIPEGYSVSREKKERFSLILESASTNQTSMYLCASSLWTGAVEKLFFGSGTQLSVL.

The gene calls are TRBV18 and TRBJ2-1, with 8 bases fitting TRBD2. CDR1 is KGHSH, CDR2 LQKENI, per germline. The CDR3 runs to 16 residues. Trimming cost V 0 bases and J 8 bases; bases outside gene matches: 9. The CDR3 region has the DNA TGTGCCAGCTCACCACCGGAGACTAGCGCGCTCCATGAGCAGTTCTTC. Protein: CASSPPETSALHEQFF.

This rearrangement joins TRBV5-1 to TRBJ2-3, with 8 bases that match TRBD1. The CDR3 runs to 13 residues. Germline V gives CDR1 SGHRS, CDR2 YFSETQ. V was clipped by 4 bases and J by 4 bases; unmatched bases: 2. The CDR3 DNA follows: TGCGCCAGCAGCCTACAGGGGGCAGATACGCAGTATTTT. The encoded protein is CASSLQGADTQYF. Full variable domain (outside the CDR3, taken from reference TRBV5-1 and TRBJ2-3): KAGVTQTPRYLIKTRGQQVTLSCSPISGHRSVSWYQQTPGQGLQFLFEYFSETQRNKGNFPGRFSGRQFSNSRSEMNVSTLELGDSALYLCASSLQGADTQYFGPGTRLTVL.

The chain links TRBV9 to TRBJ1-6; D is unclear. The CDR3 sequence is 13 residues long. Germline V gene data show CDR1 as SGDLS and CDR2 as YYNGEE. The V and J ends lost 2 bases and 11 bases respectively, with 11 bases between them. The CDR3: CASSVSSRAPLHF. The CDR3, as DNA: TGTGCCAGCAGCGTTTCTTCTCGGGCACCCCTCCACTTT.

This chain's CDR3 is CASGVTGSTDTQYF. The CDR3 DNA sequence: TGTGCCTCAGGGGTGACAGGGAGCACAGATACGCAGTATTTT. The V call is TRBV7-9, the J call TRBJ2-3, with 7 nucleotides matching TRBD1. V was pared by 11 bases and J by 0 bases, with 8 bases of the junction left unmatched. Germline CDR1 is SEHNR and CDR2 is FQNEAQ (reference sequence). This CDR3 comprises 14 residues. Supplemented by reference TRBV7-9 and TRBJ2-3, the full variable domain reads DTGVSQNPRHKITKRGQNVTFRCDPISEHNRLYWYRQTLGQGPEFLTYFQNEAQLEKSRLLSDRFSAERPKGSFSTLEIQRTEQGDSAMYLCASGVTGSTDTQYFGPGTRLTVL.

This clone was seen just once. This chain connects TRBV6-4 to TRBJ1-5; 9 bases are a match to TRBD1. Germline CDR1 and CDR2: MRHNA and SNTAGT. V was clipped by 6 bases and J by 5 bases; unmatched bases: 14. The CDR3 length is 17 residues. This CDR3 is CASRGASRDRVDQPQHF. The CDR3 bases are TGTGCCAGCAGGGGGGCTAGTAGGGACAGGGTTGATCAGCCCCAGCATTTT.

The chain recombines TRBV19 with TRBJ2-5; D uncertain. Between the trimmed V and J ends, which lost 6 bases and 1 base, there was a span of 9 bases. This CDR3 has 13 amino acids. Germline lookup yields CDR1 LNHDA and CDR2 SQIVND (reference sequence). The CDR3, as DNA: TGTGCCAGTAGGCAGGCAGGCCAAGAGACCCAGTACTTC. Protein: CASRQAGQETQYF.

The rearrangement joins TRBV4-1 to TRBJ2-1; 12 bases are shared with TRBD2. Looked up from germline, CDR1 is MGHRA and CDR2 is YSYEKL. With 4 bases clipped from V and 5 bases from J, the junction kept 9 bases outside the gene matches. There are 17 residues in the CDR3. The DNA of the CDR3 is TGCGCCAGCAGCCGCACTCTTCTAGCGGGGGGGGACAATGAGCAGTTCTTC. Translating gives CASSRTLLAGGDNEQFF.

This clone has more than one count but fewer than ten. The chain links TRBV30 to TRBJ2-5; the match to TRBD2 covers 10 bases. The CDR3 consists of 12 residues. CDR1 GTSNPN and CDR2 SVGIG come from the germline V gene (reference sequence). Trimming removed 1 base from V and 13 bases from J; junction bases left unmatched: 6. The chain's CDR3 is CAWSGSGGAGYF. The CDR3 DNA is TGTGCCTGGAGTGGGAGCGGGGGGGCCGGGTACTTC. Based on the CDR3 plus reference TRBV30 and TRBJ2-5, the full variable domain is SQTIHQWPATLVQPVGSPLSLECTVEGTSNPNLYWYRQAAGRGLQLLFYSVGIGQISSEVPQNLSASRPQDRQFILSSKKLLLSDSGFYLCAWSGSGGAGYFGPGTRLLVL.

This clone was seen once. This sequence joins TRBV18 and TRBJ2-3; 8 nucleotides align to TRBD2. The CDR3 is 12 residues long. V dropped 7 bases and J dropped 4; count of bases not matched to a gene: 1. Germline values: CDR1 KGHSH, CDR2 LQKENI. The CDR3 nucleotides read TGTGCCAGCTTGCGGGGGGCAGATACGCAGTATTTT. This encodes CASLRGADTQYF. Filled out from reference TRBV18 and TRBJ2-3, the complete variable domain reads NAGVMQNPRHLVRRRGQEARLRCSPMKGHSHVYWYRQLPEEGLKFMVYLQKENIIDESGMPKERFSAEFPKEGPSILRIQQVVRGDSAAYFCASLRGADTQYFGPGTRLTVL.

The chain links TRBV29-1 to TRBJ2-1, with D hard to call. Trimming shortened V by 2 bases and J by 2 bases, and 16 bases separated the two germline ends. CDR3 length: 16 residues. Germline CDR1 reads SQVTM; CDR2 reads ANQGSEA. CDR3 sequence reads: CSVENPPGSPYNEQFF. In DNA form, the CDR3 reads TGCAGCGTTGAAAACCCCCCGGGTAGTCCCTACAATGAGCAGTTCTTC.

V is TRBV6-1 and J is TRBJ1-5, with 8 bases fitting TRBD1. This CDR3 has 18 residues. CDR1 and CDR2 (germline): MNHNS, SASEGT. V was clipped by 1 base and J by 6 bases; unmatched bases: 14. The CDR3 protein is CASSEGRQGRPLGQPQHF. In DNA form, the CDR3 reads TGTGCCAGCAGTGAAGGGCGACAGGGGAGACCCTTGGGTCAGCCCCAGCATTTT.

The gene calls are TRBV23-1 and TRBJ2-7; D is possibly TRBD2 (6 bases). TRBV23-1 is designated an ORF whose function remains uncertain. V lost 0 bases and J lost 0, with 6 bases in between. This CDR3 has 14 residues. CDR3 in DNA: TGCGCCAGCAGTCAATCGGGGGGCTCCTACGAGCAGTACTTC. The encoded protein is CASSQSGGSYEQYF.

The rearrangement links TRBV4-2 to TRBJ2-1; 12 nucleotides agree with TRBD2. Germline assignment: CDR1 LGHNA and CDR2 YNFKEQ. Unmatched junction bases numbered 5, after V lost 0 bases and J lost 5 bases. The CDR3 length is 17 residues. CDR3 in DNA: TGTGCCAGCAGCCAAGATTGGGGACTAGCGGGCAACAATGAGCAGTTCTTC. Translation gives CASSQDWGLAGNNEQFF.

The CDR3 DNA sequence: TGTGCCAGCCGAGTCGGGAACAGGGGTCCCTCCTATGGCTACACCTTC. This codes for CASRVGNRGPSYGYTF. The rearrangement uses TRBV27 and TRBJ1-2; 7 nucleotides match TRBD1. There are 16 residues in the CDR3. V was pared by 8 bases and J by 4 bases, with 16 bases of the junction left unmatched. The germline gives CDR1 MNHEY, CDR2 SMNVEV (reference sequence).

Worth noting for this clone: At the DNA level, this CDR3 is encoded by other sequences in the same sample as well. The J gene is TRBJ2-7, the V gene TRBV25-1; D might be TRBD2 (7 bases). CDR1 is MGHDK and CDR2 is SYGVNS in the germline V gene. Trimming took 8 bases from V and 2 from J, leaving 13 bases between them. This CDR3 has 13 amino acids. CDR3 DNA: TGTGCCAGCGGGGGCGCGGGGGCCTACGAGCAGTACTTC. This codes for CASGGAGAYEQYF.

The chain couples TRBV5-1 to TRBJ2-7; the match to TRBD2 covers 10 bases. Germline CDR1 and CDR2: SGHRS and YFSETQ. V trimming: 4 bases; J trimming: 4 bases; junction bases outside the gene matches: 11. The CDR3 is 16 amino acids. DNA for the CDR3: TGCGCCAGCAGCCCGAACCTAGCGGGGGTTGGGTACGAGCAGTACTTC. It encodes CASSPNLAGVGYEQYF.

Here the CDR3 reads CASSLFATPSTDTQYF. CDR3 bases: TGTGCCAGCAGCTTATTCGCGACACCTAGCACAGATACGCAGTATTTT. The chain couples TRBV11-3 to TRBJ2-3; D is uncertain. Trimming stripped 2 bases from V and 0 bases from J, with 12 bases between. CDR1 is SGHNT and CDR2 is YENEEA in the germline V gene. The CDR3 is 16 amino acids.

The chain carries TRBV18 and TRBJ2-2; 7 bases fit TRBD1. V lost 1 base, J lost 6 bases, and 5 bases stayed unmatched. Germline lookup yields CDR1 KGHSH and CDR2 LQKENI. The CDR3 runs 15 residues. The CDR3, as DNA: TGTGCCAGCTCACCACAACAGGGGAGTCCCGGGGAGCTGTTTTTT. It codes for CASSPQQGSPGELFF.

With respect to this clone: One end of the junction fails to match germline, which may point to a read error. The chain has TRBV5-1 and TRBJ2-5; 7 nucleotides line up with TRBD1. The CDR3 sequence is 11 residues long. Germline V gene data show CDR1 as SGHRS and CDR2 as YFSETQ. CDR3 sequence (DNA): TGCGCCAGTTCCATGGGGACAGATCTCCACTTC. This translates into CASSMGTDLHF. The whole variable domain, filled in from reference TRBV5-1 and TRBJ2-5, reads KAGVTQTPRYLIKTRGQQVTLSCSPISGHRSVSWYQQTPGQGLQFLFEYFSETQRNKGNFPGRFSGRQFSNSRSEMNVSTLELGDSALYLCASSMGTDLHFGPGTRLLVL.

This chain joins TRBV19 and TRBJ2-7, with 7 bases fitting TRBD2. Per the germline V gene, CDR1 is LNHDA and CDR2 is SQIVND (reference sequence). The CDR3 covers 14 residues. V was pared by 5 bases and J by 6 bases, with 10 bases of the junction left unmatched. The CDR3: CASSRLAWVSEQYF. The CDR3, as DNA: TGTGCCAGTAGTCGACTAGCCTGGGTCAGCGAGCAGTACTTC.

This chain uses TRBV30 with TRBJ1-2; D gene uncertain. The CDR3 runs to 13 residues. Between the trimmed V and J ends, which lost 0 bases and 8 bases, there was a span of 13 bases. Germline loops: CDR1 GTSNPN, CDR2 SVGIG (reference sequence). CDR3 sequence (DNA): TGTGCCTGGAGTGTAACGAGGGATGGGGGCTACACCTTC. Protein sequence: CAWSVTRDGGYTF.

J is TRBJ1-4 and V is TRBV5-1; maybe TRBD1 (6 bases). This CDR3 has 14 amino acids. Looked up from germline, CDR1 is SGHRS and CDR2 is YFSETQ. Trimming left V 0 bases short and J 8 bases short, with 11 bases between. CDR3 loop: CASSLVRGEEKLFF. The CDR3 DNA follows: TGCGCCAGCAGCTTGGTCAGGGGTGAAGAAAAACTGTTTTTT. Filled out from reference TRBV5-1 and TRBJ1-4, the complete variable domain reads KAGVTQTPRYLIKTRGQQVTLSCSPISGHRSVSWYQQTPGQGLQFLFEYFSETQRNKGNFPGRFSGRQFSNSRSEMNVSTLELGDSALYLCASSLVRGEEKLFFGSGTQLSVL.

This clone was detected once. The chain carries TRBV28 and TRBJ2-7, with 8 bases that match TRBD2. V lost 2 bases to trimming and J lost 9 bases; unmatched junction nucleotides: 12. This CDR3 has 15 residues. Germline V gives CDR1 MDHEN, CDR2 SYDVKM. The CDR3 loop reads CASSLIREGILGQYF. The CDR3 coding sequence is TGTGCCAGCAGTTTAATTCGGGAGGGCATCCTCGGGCAGTACTTC.

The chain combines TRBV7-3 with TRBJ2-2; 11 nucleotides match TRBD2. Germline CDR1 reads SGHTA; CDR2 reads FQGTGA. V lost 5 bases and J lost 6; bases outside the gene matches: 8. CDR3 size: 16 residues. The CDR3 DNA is TGTGCCAGCAGCCTCCATAGCGGGGGGGCCTCCGGGGAGCTGTTTTTT. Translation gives CASSLHSGGASGELFF. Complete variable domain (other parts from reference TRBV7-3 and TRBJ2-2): GAGVSQTPSNKVTEKGKYVELRCDPISGHTALYWYRQSLGQGPEFLIYFQGTGAADDSGLPNDRFFAVRPEGSVSTLKIQRTERGDSAVYLCASSLHSGGASGELFFGEGSRLTVL.